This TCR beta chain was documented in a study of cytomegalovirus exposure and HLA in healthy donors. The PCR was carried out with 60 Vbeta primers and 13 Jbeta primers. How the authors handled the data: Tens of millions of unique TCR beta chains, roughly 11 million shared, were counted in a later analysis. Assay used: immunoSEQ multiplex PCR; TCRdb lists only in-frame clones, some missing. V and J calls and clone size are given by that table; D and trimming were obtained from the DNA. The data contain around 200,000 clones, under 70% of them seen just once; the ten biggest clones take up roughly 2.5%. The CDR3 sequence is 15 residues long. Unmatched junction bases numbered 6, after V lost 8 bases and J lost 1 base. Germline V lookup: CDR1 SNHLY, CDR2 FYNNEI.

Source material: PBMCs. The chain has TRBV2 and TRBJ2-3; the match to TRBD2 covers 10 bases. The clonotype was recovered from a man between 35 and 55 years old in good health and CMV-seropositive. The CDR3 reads CASDAGTSGTDTQYF. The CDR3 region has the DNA TGTGCCAGCGACGCCGGGACTAGCGGCACAGATACGCAGTATTTT.